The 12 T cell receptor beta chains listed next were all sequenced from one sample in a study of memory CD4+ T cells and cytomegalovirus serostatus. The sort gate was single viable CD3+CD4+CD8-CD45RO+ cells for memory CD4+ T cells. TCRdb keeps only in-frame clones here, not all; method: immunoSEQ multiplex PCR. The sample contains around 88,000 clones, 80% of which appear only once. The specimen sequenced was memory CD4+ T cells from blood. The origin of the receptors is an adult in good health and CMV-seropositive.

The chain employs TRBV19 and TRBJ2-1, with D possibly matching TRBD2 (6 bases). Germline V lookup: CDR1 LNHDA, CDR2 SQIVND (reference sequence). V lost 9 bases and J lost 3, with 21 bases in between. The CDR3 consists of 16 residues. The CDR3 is CASSPLAVSRYNEQFF. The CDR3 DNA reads TGTGCCAGCTCCCCATTAGCGGTCTCACGCTACAATGAGCAGTTCTTC.

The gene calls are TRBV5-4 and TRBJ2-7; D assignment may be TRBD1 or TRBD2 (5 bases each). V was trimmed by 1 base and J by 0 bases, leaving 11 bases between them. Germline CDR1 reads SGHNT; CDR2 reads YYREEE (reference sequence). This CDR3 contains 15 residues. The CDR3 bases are TGTGCCAGCAGCTTGTATGGGGGTCGCTCCTACGAGCAGTACTTC. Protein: CASSLYGGRSYEQYF. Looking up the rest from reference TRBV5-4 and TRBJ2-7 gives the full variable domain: ETGVTQSPTHLIKTRGQQVTLRCSSQSGHNTVSWYQQALGQGPQFIFQYYREEENGRGNFPPRFSGLQFPNYSSELNVNALELDDSALYLCASSLYGGRSYEQYFGPGTRLTVT.

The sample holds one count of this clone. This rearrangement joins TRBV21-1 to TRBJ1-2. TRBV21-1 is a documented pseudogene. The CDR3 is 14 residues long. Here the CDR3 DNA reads TGTGCCAGCAGCAAAAGAGATAGGGCGTATGGCTACACCTTC. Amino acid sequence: CASSKRDRAYGYTF.

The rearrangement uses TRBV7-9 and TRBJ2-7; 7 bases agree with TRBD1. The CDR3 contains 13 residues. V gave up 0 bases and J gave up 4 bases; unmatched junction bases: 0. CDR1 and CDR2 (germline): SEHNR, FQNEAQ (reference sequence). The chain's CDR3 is CASSLAQGYEQYF. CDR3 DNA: TGTGCCAGCAGCTTAGCACAGGGGTACGAGCAGTACTTC.

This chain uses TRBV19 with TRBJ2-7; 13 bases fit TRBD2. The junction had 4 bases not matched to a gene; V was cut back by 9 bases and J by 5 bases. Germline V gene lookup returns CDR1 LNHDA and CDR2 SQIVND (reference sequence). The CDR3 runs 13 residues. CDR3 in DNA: TGTGCCAGCCGGACTAGCGGGAGTGACGAGCAGTACTTC. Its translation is CASRTSGSDEQYF.

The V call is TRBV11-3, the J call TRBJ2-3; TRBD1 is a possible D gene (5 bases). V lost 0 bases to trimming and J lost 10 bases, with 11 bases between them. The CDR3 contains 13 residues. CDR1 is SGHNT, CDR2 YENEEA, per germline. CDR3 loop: CASSLEAQGAQYF. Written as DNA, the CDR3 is TGTGCCAGCAGCTTAGAAGCCCAGGGTGCGCAGTATTTT.

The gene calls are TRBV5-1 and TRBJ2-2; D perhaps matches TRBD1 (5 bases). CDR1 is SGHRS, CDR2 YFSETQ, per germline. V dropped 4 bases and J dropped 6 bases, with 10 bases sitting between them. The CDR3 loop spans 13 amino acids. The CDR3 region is CASSPGLAGELFF. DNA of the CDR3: TGCGCCAGCAGCCCAGGGTTGGCCGGGGAGCTGTTTTTT.

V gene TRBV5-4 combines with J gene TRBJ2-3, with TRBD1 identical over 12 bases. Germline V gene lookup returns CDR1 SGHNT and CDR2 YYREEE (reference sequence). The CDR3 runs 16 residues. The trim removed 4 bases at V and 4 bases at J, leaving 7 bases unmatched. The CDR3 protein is CASSRGGQGAADTQYF. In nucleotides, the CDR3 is TGTGCCAGCAGCCGTGGGGGACAGGGGGCGGCAGATACGCAGTATTTT.

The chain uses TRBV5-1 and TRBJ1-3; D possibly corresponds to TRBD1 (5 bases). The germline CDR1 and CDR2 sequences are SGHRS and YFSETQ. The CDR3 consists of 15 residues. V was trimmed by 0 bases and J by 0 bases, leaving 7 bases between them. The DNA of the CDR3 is TGCGCCAGCAGCTTGGTAAGGGGCTCTGGAAACACCATATATTTT. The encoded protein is CASSLVRGSGNTIYF.

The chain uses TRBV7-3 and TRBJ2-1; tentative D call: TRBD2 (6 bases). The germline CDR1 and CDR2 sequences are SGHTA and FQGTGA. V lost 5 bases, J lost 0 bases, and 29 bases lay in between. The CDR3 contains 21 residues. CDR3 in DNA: TGTGCCAGCAGCCCCCTGCGGGCGGGGTGGGGGTTGGAAAGCTCCTACAATGAGCAGTTCTTC. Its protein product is CASSPLRAGWGLESSYNEQFF.

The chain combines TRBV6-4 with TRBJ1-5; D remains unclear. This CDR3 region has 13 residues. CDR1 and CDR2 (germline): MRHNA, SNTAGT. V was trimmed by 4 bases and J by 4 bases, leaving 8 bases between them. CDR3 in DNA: TGTGCCAGCAGTGTCGAGGAGAATCAGCCCCAGCATTTT. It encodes CASSVEENQPQHF.

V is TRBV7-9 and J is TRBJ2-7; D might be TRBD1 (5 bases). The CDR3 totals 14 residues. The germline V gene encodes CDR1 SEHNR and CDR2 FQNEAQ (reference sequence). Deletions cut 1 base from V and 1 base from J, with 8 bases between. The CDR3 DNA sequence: TGTGCCAGCAGCTTAGGACAGAATTCCTACGAGCAGTACTTC. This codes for CASSLGQNSYEQYF. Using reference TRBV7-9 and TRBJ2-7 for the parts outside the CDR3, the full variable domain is DTGVSQNPRHKITKRGQNVTFRCDPISEHNRLYWYRQTLGQGPEFLTYFQNEAQLEKSRLLSDRFSAERPKGSFSTLEIQRTEQGDSAMYLCASSLGQNSYEQYFGPGTRLTVT.